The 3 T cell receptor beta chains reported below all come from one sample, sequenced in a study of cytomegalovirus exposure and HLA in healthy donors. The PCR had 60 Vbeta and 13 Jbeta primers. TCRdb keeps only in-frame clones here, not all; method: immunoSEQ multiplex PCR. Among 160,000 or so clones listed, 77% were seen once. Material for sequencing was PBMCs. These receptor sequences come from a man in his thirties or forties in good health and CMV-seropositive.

The CDR3 DNA is TGCGCCAGCAGCTGGGAAGGGACAGACAATCAGCCCCAGCATTTT. Its translation: CASSWEGTDNQPQHF. V usage is TRBV5-1 and J usage is TRBJ1-5; 7 bases line up with TRBD1. CDR1 and CDR2 (germline): SGHRS, YFSETQ. The trim removed 3 bases at V and 3 bases at J, leaving 6 bases unmatched. The CDR3 length is 15 residues.

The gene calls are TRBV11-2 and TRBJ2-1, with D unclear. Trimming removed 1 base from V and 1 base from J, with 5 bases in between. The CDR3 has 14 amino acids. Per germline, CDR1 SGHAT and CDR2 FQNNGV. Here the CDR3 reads CASSLVLSYNEQFF. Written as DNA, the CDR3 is TGTGCCAGCAGCTTAGTTCTATCCTACAATGAGCAGTTCTTC.

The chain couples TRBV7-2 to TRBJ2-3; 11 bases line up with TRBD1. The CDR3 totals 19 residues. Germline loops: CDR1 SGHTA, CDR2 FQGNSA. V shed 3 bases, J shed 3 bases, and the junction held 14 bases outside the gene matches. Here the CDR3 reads CASSFPLLPGQGETDTQYF. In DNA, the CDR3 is TGTGCCAGCAGCTTCCCCCTTCTTCCGGGACAGGGGGAAACAGATACGCAGTATTTT. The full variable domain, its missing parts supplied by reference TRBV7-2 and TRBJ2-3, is GAGVSQSPSNKVTEKGKDVELRCDPISGHTALYWYRQSLGQGLEFLIYFQGNSAPDKSGLPSDRFSAERTGGSVSTLTIQRTQQEDSAVYLCASSFPLLPGQGETDTQYFGPGTRLTVL.